This T cell receptor beta chain was identified in a study of blood T cells in healthy people across ages. The germline V gene has CDR1 SGDLS and CDR2 YYNGEE. CDR3 length equals 14 residues. Primers used in a second PCR of roughly 6 to 12 cycles were a sample-barcoded 5' primer and a J-beta primer mix. TCRdb reprocessed the 5' RACE reads via MiXCR and lists one record per CDR3 protein. The sample consists of about 670,000 distinct CDR3 sequences, under 65% of them appearing once. The source is an elderly woman in good health. Sequences were obtained from blood. The chain joins TRBV9 to TRBJ2-5; 10 bases match TRBD2. The tail of the sequence fits TRBJ2-7 better, so the J call may be wrong. The CDR3 nucleotides read TGTGCCAGCAGCGCAGGACTAGCGGACTACGAGCAGTACTTC. This codes for CASSAGLADYEQYF.